This T cell receptor (beta chain) was sequenced for a study of blood T cell repertoires in COVID-19. Only in-frame clones appear in the TCRdb table, and some are missing; sequencing was by immunoSEQ multiplex PCR. The sample lists hundreds of thousands of clones, more than 80% seen once, with 0.9% to 1.2% in the top ten. Trimming cost V 5 bases and J 8 bases, with 12 bases left between them. The CDR3 sequence is 12 residues long. Germline lookup yields CDR1 SGHVS and CDR2 FQNEAQ. Participants' own reports of clinical history determined their cohort assignment. This chain joins TRBV7-8 and TRBJ1-2; the D gene is possibly TRBD1 (6 bases). This TCR was recovered from a man aged 30 to 45 who had recovered from COVID-19. Source material: PBMCs or T cells enriched from blood (not recorded which). CDR3 DNA: TGTGCCAGCAGCCAGGACAGTCGGGGCTACACCTTC. Translating gives CASSQDSRGYTF. Based on the CDR3 plus reference TRBV7-8 and TRBJ1-2, the full variable domain is GAGVSQSPRYKVAKRGQDVALRCDPISGHVSLFWYQQALGQGPEFLTYFQNEAQLDKSGLPSDRFFAERPEGSVSTLKIQRTQQEDSAVYLCASSQDSRGYTFGSGTRLTVV.